This T cell receptor beta chain was captured by sequencing in a study of Ad26.COV2.S vaccination and SARS-CoV-2 variants. The treatment: 15 to 20 received Ad26.COV2.S at low or high dose, single or two shots; 5 received placebo; per-sample allocation not given. Collection of samples fell on day 63 after the first vaccine or placebo injection. The protocol was immunoSEQ multiplex PCR, while the TCRdb copy is restricted to in-frame clones and leaves out a portion. The sample lists around 300,000 clones, about 88% occurring once. The CDR3 is 17 residues long. Germline loops: CDR1 MNHEY, CDR2 SVGEGT. The ends lost 0 bases at V and 10 bases at J; junction bases unmatched: 12.

The sample in question was peripheral blood, obtained in a trial of Ad26.COV2.S vaccine versus placebo. This TCR derives from a person between 18 and 60 years old who received the Ad26.COV2.S COVID-19 vaccine or a placebo. The chain joins TRBV6-2 or TRBV6-3 to TRBJ1-6; 7 nucleotides agree with TRBD1. CDR3 amino acids: CASSYSNRGGAGSPLHF. Written as DNA, the CDR3 is TGTGCCAGCAGTTACTCCAACCGAGGGGGCGCGGGGTCACCCCTCCACTTT.